What follows are 8 T cell receptor beta chains derived from one specimen sequenced in a study of T cells after yellow fever vaccination. Each CDR3 protein gets one entry after TCRdb re-called the 5' RACE reads with MiXCR. The data hold roughly 96,000 distinct CDR3 sequences, with about 8.8% observed a single time. The input for sequencing was CD8+ T cells not binding an NS4B(214-222) dextramer, sorted from PBMCs, taken roughly 15 days after the first yellow fever vaccination. Receptor source: a man aged 18 to 30 who received the YFV17D yellow fever vaccine.

This clonotype was counted between two and nine times. The rearrangement uses TRBV6-1 and TRBJ2-2; unclear D gene. The CDR3 runs 14 residues. Germline CDR1 and CDR2: MNHNS and SASEGT. V was pared by 7 bases and J by 1 base, with 10 bases between. For the CDR3, the DNA is TGTGCCAGCACAGAGGTGATGAACACCGGGGAGCTGTTTTTT. It is translated as CASTEVMNTGELFF.

This chain links TRBV5-1 with TRBJ1-5; unclear D gene. Per germline, CDR1 SGHRS and CDR2 YFSETQ. This CDR3 region has 13 residues. The V gene lost 4 bases and the J gene lost 4 bases, with 9 bases spanning the gap. This CDR3 reads CASSPRPNQPQHF. CDR3 DNA: TGCGCCAGCAGCCCACGTCCTAATCAGCCCCAGCATTTT. The variable domain in full, completed from reference TRBV5-1 and TRBJ1-5, reads KAGVTQTPRYLIKTRGQQVTLSCSPISGHRSVSWYQQTPGQGLQFLFEYFSETQRNKGNFPGRFSGRQFSNSRSEMNVSTLELGDSALYLCASSPRPNQPQHFGDGTRLSIL.

This rearrangement joins TRBV11-3 to TRBJ2-2; D uncertain. Trimming removed 5 bases from V and 3 bases from J, with 13 bases in between. The CDR3 length is 15 residues. Germline V gene lookup returns CDR1 SGHNT and CDR2 YENEEA. CDR3 sequence reads: CASSRTPTHTGELFF. CDR3 DNA sequence: TGTGCCAGCAGCCGCACACCAACTCACACCGGGGAGCTGTTTTTT. The full variable domain, in which reference TRBV11-3 and TRBJ2-2 provide the parts outside the CDR3, is EAGVVQSPRYKIIEKKQPVAFWCNPISGHNTLYWYLQNLGQGPELLIRYENEEAVDDSQLPKDRFSAERLKGVDSTLKIQPAELGDSAVYLCASSRTPTHTGELFFGEGSRLTVL.

DNA for the CDR3: TGCGCCAGCAGCTTGGGAGCGTTACAGGGGGCGAGCTTGAATGAGCAGTTCTTC. This sequence encodes CASSLGALQGASLNEQFF. The chain couples TRBV5-1 to TRBJ2-1, with 9 bases that match TRBD1. Germline trimming cut 0 bases from V and 7 bases from J; bases unmatched to any gene: 14. This CDR3 region has 18 residues. CDR1 is SGHRS, CDR2 YFSETQ, per germline.

This clonotype was seen at least ten times. The genes are TRBV27 and TRBJ2-1, with TRBD2 matching over 9 bases. CDR3 length: 17 residues. After removal of 0 bases from V and 8 bases from J, the junction contained 11 bases not matched to a gene. Germline CDR1 reads MNHEY; CDR2 reads SMNVEV (reference sequence). This CDR3 reads CASSLSIVLAGYDEQFF. The CDR3 DNA sequence: TGTGCCAGCAGTTTATCGATAGTTCTAGCGGGGTACGATGAGCAGTTCTTC.

This clonotype was found a few times. The chain uses TRBV5-1 and TRBJ1-1; D is unclear. This CDR3 region has 12 residues. V was shortened by 4 bases and J by 3 bases, with 7 bases between the two germline ends. Germline V gene data show CDR1 as SGHRS and CDR2 as YFSETQ. The CDR3 is CASSARDTEAFF. The CDR3 DNA follows: TGCGCCAGCAGCGCAAGAGACACTGAAGCTTTCTTT.

This clonotype has only a few counts. The rearrangement links TRBV4-1 to TRBJ1-1, with D possibly matching TRBD1 (6 bases). The V gene lost 0 bases and the J gene lost 1 base, with 18 bases spanning the gap. CDR3 length: 18 amino acids. In germline, CDR1 is MGHRA, CDR2 YSYEKL. The CDR3 DNA sequence: TGCGCCAGCAGCCAAGATAGACAGGTCCCGATCCCGAACACTGAAGCTTTCTTT. Protein: CASSQDRQVPIPNTEAFF.

V is TRBV19 and J is TRBJ2-3; D is possibly TRBD2 (5 bases). V was trimmed by 3 bases and J by 0 bases, leaving 13 bases between them. The CDR3 runs to 16 residues. Germline V CDR1 and CDR2: LNHDA, SQIVND (reference sequence). The chain's CDR3 is CASSILTGTSTDTQYF. For the CDR3, the DNA is TGTGCCAGTAGTATCCTTACGGGAACTAGCACAGATACGCAGTATTTT.